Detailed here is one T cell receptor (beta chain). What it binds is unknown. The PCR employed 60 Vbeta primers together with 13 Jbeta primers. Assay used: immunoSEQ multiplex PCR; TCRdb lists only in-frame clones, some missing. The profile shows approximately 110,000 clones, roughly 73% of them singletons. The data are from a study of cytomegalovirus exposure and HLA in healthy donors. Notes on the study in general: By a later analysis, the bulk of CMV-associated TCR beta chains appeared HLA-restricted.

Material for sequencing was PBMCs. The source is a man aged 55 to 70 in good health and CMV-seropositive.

The CDR3 protein is CASSQDPRQGLNYGYTF. The CDR3 DNA is TGTGCCAGCAGCCAGGACCCTCGACAGGGGCTGAACTATGGCTACACCTTC. The V and J genes are TRBV4-2 and TRBJ1-2, with TRBD1 matching over 8 bases. V lost 3 bases to trimming and J lost 2 bases; unmatched junction nucleotides: 11. Germline lookup yields CDR1 LGHNA and CDR2 YNFKEQ. This CDR3 has 17 amino acids.